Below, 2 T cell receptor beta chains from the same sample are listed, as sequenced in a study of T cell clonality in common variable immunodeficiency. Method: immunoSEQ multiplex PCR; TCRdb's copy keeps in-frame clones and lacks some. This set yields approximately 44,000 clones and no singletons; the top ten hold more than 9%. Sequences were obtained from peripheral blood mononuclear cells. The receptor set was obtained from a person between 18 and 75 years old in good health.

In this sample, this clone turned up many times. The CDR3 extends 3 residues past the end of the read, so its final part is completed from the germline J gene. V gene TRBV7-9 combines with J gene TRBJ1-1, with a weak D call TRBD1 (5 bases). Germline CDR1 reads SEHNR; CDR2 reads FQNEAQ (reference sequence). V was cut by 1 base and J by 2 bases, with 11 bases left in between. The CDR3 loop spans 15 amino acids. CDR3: CASSLGAGPNTEAFF. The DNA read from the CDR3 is TGTGCCAGCAGCTTAGGAGCAGGGCCCAACACTGAA.

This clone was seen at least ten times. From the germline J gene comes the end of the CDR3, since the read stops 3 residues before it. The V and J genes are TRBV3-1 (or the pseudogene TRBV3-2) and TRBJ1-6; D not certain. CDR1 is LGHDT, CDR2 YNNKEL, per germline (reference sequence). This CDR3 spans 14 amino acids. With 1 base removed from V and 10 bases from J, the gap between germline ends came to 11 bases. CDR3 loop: CASSQVEGLSPLHF. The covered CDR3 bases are TGTGCCAGCAGCCAAGTTGAAGGCTTGTCACCC.